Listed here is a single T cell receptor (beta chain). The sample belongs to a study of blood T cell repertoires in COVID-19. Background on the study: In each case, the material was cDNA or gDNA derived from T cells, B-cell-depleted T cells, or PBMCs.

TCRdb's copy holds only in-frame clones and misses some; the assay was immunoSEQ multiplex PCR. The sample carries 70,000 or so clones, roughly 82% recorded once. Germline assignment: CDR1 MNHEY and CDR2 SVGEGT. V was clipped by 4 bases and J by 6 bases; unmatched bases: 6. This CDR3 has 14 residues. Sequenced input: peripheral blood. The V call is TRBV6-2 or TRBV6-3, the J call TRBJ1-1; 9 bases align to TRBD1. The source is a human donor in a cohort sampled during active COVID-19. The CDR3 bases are TGTGCCAGCAGTTCGACAGGGGGAGGGGCTGAAGCTTTCTTT. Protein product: CASSSTGGGAEAFF.